What follows are 7 T cell receptor beta chains derived from one specimen sequenced in a study of response to subunit inactivated influenza vaccine. MiXCR, run by TCRdb on the RT-PCR reads, gives a single entry per CDR3 protein. The sample lists 590,000 or so distinct CDR3 sequences, about 14% occurring once. Sequences were derived from PBMCs from blood, sampled 14 days before vaccination. These receptors were collected from a man aged 45 to 65 who received an inactivated influenza vaccine.

The chain links TRBV4-2 to TRBJ2-2, with D perhaps TRBD2 (5 bases). Per germline, CDR1 LGHNA and CDR2 YNFKEQ. Trimming removed 0 bases from V and 5 bases from J, with 13 bases in between. The CDR3 is 16 amino acids. The CDR3 loop is CASSQERSAGTGELFF. As DNA, the CDR3 is TGTGCCAGCAGCCAAGAGCGGAGTGCGGGTACCGGGGAGCTGTTTTTT.

The chain couples TRBV27 to TRBJ1-1; possible D gene TRBD1, 5 bases. Germline V gene sequence: CDR1 MNHEY, CDR2 SMNVEV (reference sequence). Trimming pared 2 bases from V and 4 bases from J, leaving 14 bases between. The length of the CDR3 is 15 residues. The chain's CDR3 is CASSLIGQGSTEAFF. CDR3 coding DNA: TGTGCCAGCAGTTTAATCGGCCAGGGCAGCACTGAAGCTTTCTTT.

V usage is TRBV4-3 and J usage is TRBJ2-4; D not certain. The CDR3 is 15 residues long. Germline V lookup: CDR1 LGHNA, CDR2 YSLEER. Trimming pared 0 bases from V and 0 bases from J, leaving 6 bases between. The CDR3 DNA is TGCGCCAGCAGCCAAGATTTTCTAGCCAAAAACATTCAGTACTTC. This sequence encodes CASSQDFLAKNIQYF.

The chain employs TRBV5-1 and TRBJ2-3; the D call may be TRBD1 or TRBD2 (5 bases each). CDR3 length: 14 residues. Germline V gene sequence: CDR1 SGHRS, CDR2 YFSETQ. The V gene lost 4 bases and the J gene lost 2 bases, with 11 bases spanning the gap. The CDR3 protein is CASSNRDPTDTQYF. In DNA, the CDR3 is TGCGCCAGCAGCAACCGGGACCCCACAGATACGCAGTATTTT. Together with reference TRBV5-1 and TRBJ2-3, the CDR3 gives the full variable domain: KAGVTQTPRYLIKTRGQQVTLSCSPISGHRSVSWYQQTPGQGLQFLFEYFSETQRNKGNFPGRFSGRQFSNSRSEMNVSTLELGDSALYLCASSNRDPTDTQYFGPGTRLTVL.

The chain links TRBV2 to TRBJ2-7; TRBD1 might be the D (6 bases). CDR1 and CDR2 from the germline V gene are SNHLY and FYNNEI. This CDR3 has 14 amino acids. The ends were cut back, 7 bases at V and 6 bases at J, with 19 bases in the middle. The CDR3 sequence: CASTGTTSHGEQYF. As DNA, the CDR3 is TGTGCCAGCACCGGGACAACCAGCCATGGCGAGCAGTACTTC. The variable domain in full, with the rest retrieved from reference TRBV2 and TRBJ2-7, is EPEVTQTPSHQVTQMGQEVILRCVPISNHLYFYWYRQILGQKVEFLVSFYNNEISEKSEIFDDQFSVERPDGSNFTLKIRSTKLEDSAMYFCASTGTTSHGEQYFGPGTRLTVT.

The chain uses TRBV4-2 and TRBJ2-1; D is ambiguous. Germline CDR1 reads LGHNA; CDR2 reads YNFKEQ. The CDR3 loop spans 13 amino acids. V was trimmed by 0 bases and J by 7 bases, leaving 7 bases between them. CDR3 DNA sequence: TGTGCCAGCAGCCAAGATGGGTGGAATGAGCAGTTCTTC. Amino acids: CASSQDGWNEQFF.

This clonotype appeared many times. J is TRBJ2-4 and V is TRBV12-3 or TRBV12-4; 8 positions agree with TRBD1. This CDR3 contains 16 residues. V dropped 5 bases and J dropped 1; count of bases not matched to a gene: 7. CDR3 sequence: CASSTTGAFAKNIQYF. As DNA, the CDR3 is TGTGCCAGCAGTACGACAGGGGCCTTCGCCAAAAACATTCAGTACTTC.